The T cell receptor (beta chain) described here comes from a study of T cells in Graves' hyperthyroidism and ophthalmopathy. Trimming took off 0 bases at V and 3 bases at J, with 15 bases between the two ends. The CDR3 extends over 15 amino acids. In germline, CDR1 is GTSNPN, CDR2 SVGIG (reference sequence). RNA transcripts gave rise to amplified TCR beta CDR3 regions. The TCR CDR3 first-round RT-PCR relied on the HTBI primer set. From the multiplex PCR reads, TCRdb called clonotypes with MiXCR, one entry per CDR3 protein. The sample has approximately 710,000 distinct CDR3 sequences, approximately 15% seen once.

V is TRBV30 and J is TRBJ2-7; no firm D call. This clonotype was obtained from a man aged 50 to 60 with Graves' hyperthyroidism. Source material: blood. CDR3 loop: CAWSVRWAVNYEQYF. CDR3 sequence (DNA): TGTGCCTGGAGTGTGAGGTGGGCGGTGAACTACGAGCAGTACTTC.